The present T cell receptor (beta chain) was sequenced within a study of blood T cells in healthy people across ages. Per the germline V gene, CDR1 is KGHSH and CDR2 is LQKENI. V lost 6 bases and J lost 4; bases outside the gene matches: 4. The CDR3 runs to 14 residues. Each individual donor underwent a draw of ten milliliters of peripheral blood. Through a sample-barcoded 5' primer and a J-beta primer mix, a second PCR was run for roughly 6 to 11 cycles. Each cDNA molecule was tagged by a template-switch adaptor with 12 random nucleotides. One entry per CDR3 protein, called by TCRdb with MiXCR from the 5' RACE reads. This sample has approximately 800,000 distinct CDR3 sequences, with just under 25% found just once. The same sample was also used in a study of T cells of mothers and their children. Turning to that study: The study sampled three healthy Caucasian mothers and their six children. Over 9.5 million reads per mother and about 3 million per child were obtained.

Sequenced material: blood. J is TRBJ2-1 and V is TRBV18; TRBD1 aligns across 9 bases. The receptor's source is a boy aged 5-17 years in good health. The CDR3 DNA reads as TGTGCCAGCTCTCCGGACAGGGGATACAATGAGCAGTTCTTC. The encoded protein is CASSPDRGYNEQFF. The full variable domain, completed using reference TRBV18 and TRBJ2-1, is NAGVMQNPRHLVRRRGQEARLRCSPMKGHSHVYWYRQLPEEGLKFMVYLQKENIIDESGMPKERFSAEFPKEGPSILRIQQVVRGDSAAYFCASSPDRGYNEQFFGPGTRLTVL.